Presented here are 5 T cell receptor beta chains from one specimen sequenced in a study of blood T cell repertoires in COVID-19 (dated by TCRdb to 2020 to 2021). The method was the immunoSEQ multiplex PCR assay. This immuneACCESS table, as held by TCRdb, lists in-frame sequences with V and J called but not all clones. Of the missing ones, under half trace to an unresolved V gene in checked studies; the others have no known cause. The table for this sample lists over 120,000 clones; approximately 80% of them were counted only once. The ten largest clones capture 44% of the sample. Sequenced input: peripheral blood. The receptors shown here come from a human donor in a cohort sampled during active COVID-19.

The chain carries TRBV18 and TRBJ2-2, with D perhaps matching TRBD1 (5 bases). This CDR3 is 14 amino acids long. The germline V gene encodes CDR1 KGHSH and CDR2 LQKENI. V was clipped by 5 bases and J by 1 base, with 8 bases between them. CDR3 protein: CASSRGVNTGELFF. DNA of the CDR3: TGTGCCAGCTCAAGGGGTGTGAACACCGGGGAGCTGTTTTTT.

The V and J genes are TRBV6-2 or TRBV6-3 and TRBJ1-4; the D gene is possibly TRBD1 (5 bases). Germline CDR1 reads MNHEY; CDR2 reads SVGEGT. The CDR3 is 13 residues long. Trimming took 5 bases from V and 5 from J, leaving 9 bases between them. CDR3 sequence: CASSDSLNEKLFF. CDR3 coding DNA: TGTGCCAGCAGTGACAGCCTCAATGAAAAACTGTTTTTT.

The V gene is TRBV12-3 or TRBV12-4, the J gene TRBJ2-2; the D gene is possibly TRBD1 (6 bases). Trimming removed 7 bases at V and 7 bases at J, with 10 bases between. The CDR3 is 12 amino acids. The CDR3 protein is CASNRADGELFF. The CDR3, as DNA: TGTGCCAGCAACAGGGCTGACGGGGAGCTGTTTTTT.

The genes are TRBV9 and TRBJ2-4; D is unresolved. CDR1 is SGDLS, CDR2 YYNGEE, per germline. The CDR3 spans 15 residues. V was cut by 4 bases and J by 0 bases, with 11 bases left in between. The CDR3 loop is CASSSTTGAKNIQYF. The CDR3 nucleotides read TGTGCCAGCAGCTCCACTACCGGAGCCAAAAACATTCAGTACTTC.

This clone was detected only a few times. This rearrangement joins TRBV21-1 to TRBJ2-2; TRBD1, as called in the table, went unchecked against the DNA. TRBV21-1 is labeled a pseudogene. This CDR3 has 17 residues. The DNA for the CDR3 is TGTGCCAGCAGCAAGGACCGGGACACCTGTAGCACCGGGGAGCTGTTTTTT. Amino acids: CASSKDRDTCSTGELFF.